This TCR beta chain derives from a study of siplizumab effects on memory and regulatory T cells. General observations from the study: Among sequences traceable to unstimulated CD4+ memory cells, alloreactive ones were significantly reduced by siplizumab. Under siplizumab, an average about 70% of mappable alloreactive CD4+ clones were Treg-derived, compared with approximately 25% in controls. A major contribution to the alloresponse seemed to be made by naive T cells, which seemed more diverse than memory cells.

Trimming took off 2 bases at V and 4 bases at J, with 14 bases between the two ends. The CDR3 covers 15 residues. Looked up from germline, CDR1 is MGHDK and CDR2 is SYGVNS. Libraries were prepared by immunoSEQ multiplex PCR; TCRdb keeps only in-frame clonotypes and omits some of them. The repertoire has about 100,000 clones, about 90% of them found once; the top ten carry approximately 0.66%. As to this clone: Its antigen is unidentified.

The origin of this receptor is a human donor in good health. The chain recombines TRBV25-1 with TRBJ2-5, with D uncertain. The sequenced sample was Tregs sorted from blood. The CDR3 protein is CASSEGRKNLETQYF. The CDR3 region has the DNA TGTGCCAGCAGTGAAGGCAGGAAAAATCTAGAGACCCAGTACTTC.